This is a list of T cell receptor beta chains from one sample in a study of T cell responses to AZD1222 COVID-19 vaccine. Using immunoSEQ multiplex PCR, the repertoire was profiled, and TCRdb retains in-frame clones only, with some absent. The table has 130,000 to 150,000 clones, about 92% seen once; the top ten hold approximately 2.1%. The material was peripheral blood, obtained on day 0 of AZD1222 vaccination. Receptors originate from an adult in good health. The CDR3 runs from the conserved cysteine through the conserved F or W. D genes are given only for firm matches. Size is omitted from some rows. Given values are once, few, many or a class for expanded clones.

v_gene	abundance	j_gene	d_gene	CDR3nt	CDR3aa
TRBV2	-	TRBJ1-1	-	TGTGCCAGCAGGGCCAGGGTGAGGTCTGAAGCTTTCTTT	CASRARVRSEAFF
TRBV9	-	TRBJ2-3	TRBD1	TGTGCCAGCAGCCCCCCGGGACAGGGGCCGTTCACAGATACGCAGTATTTT	CASSPPGQGPFTDTQYF
TRBV18	-	TRBJ1-2	-	TGTGCCAGCTCACCACGAGCGGGCGGCGGCTACACCTTC	CASSPRAGGGYTF
TRBV11-2	-	TRBJ2-3	-	TGTGCCAGCAGCTTACGGGGGGCCACAACGTCTAGCACAGATACGCAGTATTTT	CASSLRGATTSSTDTQYF
TRBV9	-	TRBJ1-1	-	TGTGCCAGCAGCGTAGGGGGGGTGAACACTGAAGCTTTCTTT	CASSVGGVNTEAFF
TRBV4-2	-	TRBJ2-6	TRBD1	TGTGCCAGCAGCCTTGGGACAGGGGGCGGTTCTGGGGCCAACGTCCTGACTTTC	CASSLGTGGGSGANVLTF
TRBV6-5	few	TRBJ1-6	-	TGTGCCAGCAGTTACTCTGGGGACTACTATAATTCACCCCTCCACTTT	CASSYSGDYYNSPLHF
TRBV18	-	TRBJ2-6	TRBD2	TGTGCCAGCTCACCGGTTCTAGCGGGGCGATCTGGGGCCAACGTCCTGACTTTC	CASSPVLAGRSGANVLTF
TRBV2	-	TRBJ1-1	-	TGTGCCAGCAATGGTTACGCAGGGGTGGCTTTCTTT	CASNGYAGVAFF
TRBV15	-	TRBJ2-7	-	TGTGCCACCAGCAGAACGAACAAGGGGCCGCGATTCTACGAGCAGTACTTC	CATSRTNKGPRFYEQYF
TRBV27	-	TRBJ2-7	-	TGTGCCAGCAGTCCCTCGTGGGGCTACGAGCAGTACTTC	CASSPSWGYEQYF
TRBV6-5	-	TRBJ2-3	TRBD2	TGTGCCAGCGGAGGGAGGCGGGAGGGAGGGCAGTATTTT	CASGGRREGGQYF
TRBV7-8	-	TRBJ1-1	-	TGTGCCAGCAGCTTAGTATTTGAGAACACTGAAGCTTTCTTT	CASSLVFENTEAFF
TRBV6-6	-	TRBJ2-5	-	TGTGCCAGCACCGCAGGGGGGGAGACCCAGTACTTC	CASTAGGETQYF
TRBV29-1	-	TRBJ1-1	TRBD1	TGCAGCGTTGGGGGGCTGACAGGGCCCACTGAAGCTTTCTTT	CSVGGLTGPTEAFF
TRBV6-5	-	TRBJ1-3	-	TGTGCCAGCAGTCCCAGGGGTGTGGGAAACACCATATATTTT	CASSPRGVGNTIYF
TRBV6-1	-	TRBJ1-6	-	TGTGCCAGCAGTGAGAGATTAGGAGGGGACGGCTCACCCCTCCACTTT	CASSERLGGDGSPLHF
TRBV5-1	once	TRBJ2-7	TRBD1	TGCGCCAGCAGCACCGGACAGGGCAGATACGAGCAGTACTTC	CASSTGQGRYEQYF
TRBV2	-	TRBJ1-1	TRBD1	TGTGCCAGCAGTGATCCCAATGGACAGGGTGGGACTGAAGCTTTCTTT	CASSDPNGQGGTEAFF
TRBV10-2	-	TRBJ1-5	-	TGCGCCAGCAGTGAAAGAGGGAAACACAGCAATCAGCCCCAGCATTTT	CASSERGKHSNQPQHF
TRBV27	once	TRBJ1-2	-	TGTGCCAGCAGTCGAGAGCGGGGTTTTGGCTACACCTTC	CASSRERGFGYTF
TRBV7-9	-	TRBJ1-5	-	TGTGCCAGCAGCTCGGCGGGGAGGGACGGCAATCAGCCCCAGCATTTT	CASSSAGRDGNQPQHF
TRBV2	-	TRBJ1-3	-	TGTGCCAGCCCGCGGGACAACTCTGGAAACACCATATATTTT	CASPRDNSGNTIYF
TRBV27	-	TRBJ1-2	TRBD1	TGTGCCAGCAGCCGCGGACAGGGTTATGGCTACACCTTC	CASSRGQGYGYTF
TRBV27	-	TRBJ2-3	TRBD2	TGTGCCAGCAGTCCCCGGACTAGCGGGAGCATAGATACGCAGTATTTT	CASSPRTSGSIDTQYF
TRBV2	once	TRBJ2-2	-	TGTGCCAGCAGCCGAAATTCCGGGGAGCTGTTTTTT	CASSRNSGELFF
TRBV7-6	-	TRBJ2-2	-	TGTGCCAGCAGCTTTTCAGCCCCAGGTACCGGGGAGCTGTTTTTT	CASSFSAPGTGELFF
TRBV11-2	-	TRBJ1-2	-	TGTGCCAGCAGCTTAGATCTCGGGGGAGACAACTATGGCTACACCTTC	CASSLDLGGDNYGYTF
TRBV11-2	-	TRBJ1-3	-	TGTGCCAGCAGCTTAGGATTATCTGGAAACACCATATATTTT	CASSLGLSGNTIYF
TRBV24-1	-	TRBJ2-7	-	TGTGCCACCAGTGATGGATACGAGCAGTACTTC	CATSDGYEQYF
TRBV7-9	once	TRBJ1-5	TRBD1	TGTGCCAGCAGCTCGACAGGGGGCGGGCATCAGCCCCAGCATTTT	CASSSTGGGHQPQHF
TRBV6-1	-	TRBJ1-5	-	TGTGCCAGCAGTGAACTGAGGGGTGGGACACTCGGAGGCAATCAGCCCCAGCATTTT	CASSELRGGTLGGNQPQHF
TRBV29-1	-	TRBJ1-2	TRBD1	TGCAGCGTCGGCAGGGACAGTCGTTTGCACTATGGCTACACCTTC	CSVGRDSRLHYGYTF
TRBV11-3	-	TRBJ2-1	TRBD2	TGTGCCAGCGGAAAGGGACTAGCGGGAGAAGGTGAGCAGTTCTTC	CASGKGLAGEGEQFF
TRBV2	-	TRBJ1-2	-	TGTGCCAGCACTTTGGGGGGGGCAAGGGGCTACACCTTC	CASTLGGARGYTF
TRBV27	once	TRBJ2-5	-	TGTGCCAGCAGTCCCAGTTTGCGGGGGCCCCAAGAGACCCAGTACTTC	CASSPSLRGPQETQYF
TRBV5-1	-	TRBJ2-1	-	TGCGCCAGCACCAGGCGGGTAGCGGATGACAATGAGCAGTTCTTC	CASTRRVADDNEQFF
TRBV10-1	once	TRBJ2-2	-	TGCGCCAGCAGTGACCTGGGACAGAACACCGGGGAGCTGTTTTTT	CASSDLGQNTGELFF
TRBV12-3/TRBV12-4	few	TRBJ1-5	-	TGTGCCAGCAGTTTAGAGGGGGGGCCCCAGCATTTT	CASSLEGGPQHF
TRBV25-1	-	TRBJ2-1	TRBD2	TGTGCCAGCAGTGCGACTAGCGGGAGATTGAATGAGCAGTTCTTC	CASSATSGRLNEQFF
TRBV29-1	once	TRBJ1-2	-	TGCAGCGCTGTCCCGTTCACTAAGGGGTTCTATGGCTACACCTTC	CSAVPFTKGFYGYTF
TRBV27	-	TRBJ2-7	TRBD1	TGTGCCAGCGGTAAATACAGGGGTCACGAGCAGTACTTC	CASGKYRGHEQYF
TRBV11-3	-	TRBJ1-1	TRBD1	TGTGCCAGCAGCCAGACAGGGGAAACTGAAGCTTTCTTT	CASSQTGETEAFF
TRBV5-1	-	TRBJ1-3	-	TGCGCCAGCAGCCCACAAGGCACTGGAAACACCATATATTTT	CASSPQGTGNTIYF
TRBV6-5	-	TRBJ1-4	-	TGTGCCAGCAGTTACTCAGGGTCGGGGGAAAAACTGTTTTTT	CASSYSGSGEKLFF
TRBV19	-	TRBJ2-7	-	TGTGCCAGTAGTCCCTCTGGCAGGGGCGGGGAGCAGTACTTC	CASSPSGRGGEQYF
TRBV3-1/TRBV3-2	-	TRBJ2-1	TRBD2	TGTGCCAGCAGCCAAGATCGGCTAGCGGGGAATAATGAGCAGTTCTTC	CASSQDRLAGNNEQFF
TRBV5-4	-	TRBJ1-6	-	TGTGCCAGCAGACCCGAGAGCTCCTATAATTCACCCCTCCACTTT	CASRPESSYNSPLHF
TRBV24-1	-	TRBJ1-6	TRBD1	TGTGCCACCAGTGACCGAGGGACAGGGGCTAATTCACCCCTCCACTTT	CATSDRGTGANSPLHF
TRBV6-5	-	TRBJ1-2	TRBD1	TGTGCCAGTACCGGGACAGGCGTTAACTATGGCTACACCTTC	CASTGTGVNYGYTF
TRBV2	-	TRBJ2-5	-	TGTGCCAGCAGTAAAGGGGAAGAGACCCAGTACTTC	CASSKGEETQYF
TRBV23-1	-	TRBJ2-7	TRBD1	TGCGCCAGCAGTCGTGCACAGGGGGTCTACGAGCAGTACTTC	CASSRAQGVYEQYF
TRBV27	-	TRBJ2-7	TRBD2	TGTGCCAGCAGTAGCGGGGCCACCTACGAGCAGTACTTC	CASSSGATYEQYF
TRBV7-2	-	TRBJ1-1	-	TGTGCCAGCAGCCGGGGGGCAGGGCACACTGAAGCTTTCTTT	CASSRGAGHTEAFF
TRBV3-1/TRBV3-2	-	TRBJ2-7	TRBD2	TGTGCCAGCAGCCAAGCCCGGCCTGGGACTAGCGGGGCCTACGAGCAGTACTTC	CASSQARPGTSGAYEQYF